This T cell receptor (beta chain) was found in a study of CD8+ T cells in alopecia areata. After isolation, RNA underwent reverse transcription to generate cDNA as the sequencing template. Clones were sequenced by immunoSEQ multiplex PCR, and TCRdb holds only the in-frame ones, with some missing. Altogether roughly 150,000 clones are present, more than 75% being singletons, with the ten largest covering about 15%. The receptor comes from a human donor with alopecia areata. The input for sequencing was CD8+ T cells sorted from blood, taken at week 0.

In DNA, the CDR3 is TGTGCCAGCAGTGACTATTCGGGAGGGATCTACGAGCAGTACTTC. This gives the protein CASSDYSGGIYEQYF. The V and J genes are TRBV27 and TRBJ2-7, with 8 bases lining up with TRBD2. Trimming cost V 5 bases and J 3 bases; bases outside gene matches: 9. Germline values: CDR1 MNHEY, CDR2 SMNVEV (reference sequence). The CDR3 totals 15 residues.